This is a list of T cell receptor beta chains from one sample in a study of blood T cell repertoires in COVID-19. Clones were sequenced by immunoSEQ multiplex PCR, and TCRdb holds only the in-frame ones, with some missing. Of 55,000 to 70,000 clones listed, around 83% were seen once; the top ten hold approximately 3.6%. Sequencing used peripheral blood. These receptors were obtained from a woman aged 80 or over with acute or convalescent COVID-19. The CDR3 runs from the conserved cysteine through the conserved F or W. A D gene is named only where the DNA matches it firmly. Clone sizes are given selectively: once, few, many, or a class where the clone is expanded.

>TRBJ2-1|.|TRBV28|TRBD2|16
TGTGCCAGCAGTCCCACCGGGACTAGCGTATACAATGAGCAGTTCTTC
CASSPTGTSVYNEQFF
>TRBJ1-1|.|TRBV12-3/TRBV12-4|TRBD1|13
TGTGCCAGCAGAAGACAGGGGGCGGCTGAAGCTTTCTTT
CASRRQGAAEAFF
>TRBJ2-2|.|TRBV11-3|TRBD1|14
TGTGCCAGCAGCCCCCTTGGGACAGCCGGGGAGCTGTTTTTT
CASSPLGTAGELFF
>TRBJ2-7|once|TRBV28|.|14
TGTGCCAGCAGTTTGTCGGGGAGAAACTACGAGCAGTACTTC
CASSLSGRNYEQYF
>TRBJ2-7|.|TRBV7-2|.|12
TGTGCCAGCAGCTTAGATGTGGGGGGGCGGTACTTC
CASSLDVGGRYF
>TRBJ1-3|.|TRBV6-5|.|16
TGTGCCAGCAGTTACTCGATAGTGTTCTCTGGAAACACCATATATTTT
CASSYSIVFSGNTIYF
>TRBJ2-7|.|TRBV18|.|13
TGTGCCAGCTCACCACTGGGAGAATCCGAGCAGTACTTC
CASSPLGESEQYF
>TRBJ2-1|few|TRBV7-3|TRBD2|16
TGTGCCAGCAGCCCCCCCGGACTAGCGGATAACAATGAGCAGTTCTTC
CASSPPGLADNNEQFF
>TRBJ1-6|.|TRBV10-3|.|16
TGTGCCATCAGTGAGCCCCAGGGCCTCGGGAATTCACCCCTCCACTTT
CAISEPQGLGNSPLHF
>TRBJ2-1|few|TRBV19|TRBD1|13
TGTGCCAGTAGTATTCTCCCCGGACAGGGTGAGTTCTTC
CASSILPGQGEFF
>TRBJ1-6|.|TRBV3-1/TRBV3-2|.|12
TGTGCCAGCAGCGACCCCAGGGCACCCCTCCACTTT
CASSDPRAPLHF
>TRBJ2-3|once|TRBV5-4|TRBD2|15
TGTGCCAGCAGCTTGGGAGCGGGGGGCACAGATACGCAGTATTTT
CASSLGAGGTDTQYF
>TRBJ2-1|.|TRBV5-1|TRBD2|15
TGCGCCAGCAGCTTGACTAGCGGGGCCTACAATGAGCAGTTCTTC
CASSLTSGAYNEQFF
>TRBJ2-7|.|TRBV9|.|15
TGTGCCAGCAGCGTAGAGACAGCGCCCTCGAGAGAGCAGTACTTC
CASSVETAPSREQYF
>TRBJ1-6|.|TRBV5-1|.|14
TGCGCCAGCAGCTTGGAAGGGGGAAAGTCACCCCTCCACTTT
CASSLEGGKSPLHF
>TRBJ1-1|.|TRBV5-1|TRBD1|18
TGCGCCAGCAGCGAACAAACCGGGACAGGGTTGGTGAACACTGAAGCTTTCTTT
CASSEQTGTGLVNTEAFF
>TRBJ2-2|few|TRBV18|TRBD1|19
TGTGCCAGCTCACCCCATTGGGGGGGGACAGGGACGAACACCGGGGAGCTGTTTTTT
CASSPHWGGTGTNTGELFF
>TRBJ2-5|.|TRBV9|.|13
TGTGCCAGCAGCGGAGCCTTCGGAGAGACCCAGTACTTC
CASSGAFGETQYF
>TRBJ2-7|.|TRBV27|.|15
TGTGCCAGCAGCCTACTCGGAGTTTTCGAGTACGAGCAGTACTTC
CASSLLGVFEYEQYF
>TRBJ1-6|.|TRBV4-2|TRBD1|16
TGTGCCAGCAGCCAAGGGTCCGGGACAGGGAATTCACCCCTCCACTTT
CASSQGSGTGNSPLHF
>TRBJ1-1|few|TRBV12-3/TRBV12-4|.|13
TGTGCCAGCAGCCTTAGACAGACGACTGAAGCTTTCTTT
CASSLRQTTEAFF
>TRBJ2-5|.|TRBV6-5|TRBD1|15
TGTGCCAGCAGTTCGACCGGGACAGGGGTAGAGACCCAGTACTTC
CASSSTGTGVETQYF
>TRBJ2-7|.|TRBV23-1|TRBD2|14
TGCGCCAGCAGTGTAGGCGGGAGCTCCTACGAGCAGTACTTC
CASSVGGSSYEQYF
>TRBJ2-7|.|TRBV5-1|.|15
TGCGCCAGCAGCTTGGGACAGCAAGACCCCTACGAGCAGTACTTC
CASSLGQQDPYEQYF
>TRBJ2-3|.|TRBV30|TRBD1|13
TGTGCCTGGAGGACAGGGTCGACAGATACGCAGTATTTT
CAWRTGSTDTQYF
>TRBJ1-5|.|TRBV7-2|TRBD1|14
TGTGCCAGCAGCGTCGGACAGGTTTATCAGCCCCAGCATTTT
CASSVGQVYQPQHF
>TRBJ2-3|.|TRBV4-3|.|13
TGCGCCAGCAGCCAAGATGCGGTGGATACGCAGTATTTT
CASSQDAVDTQYF
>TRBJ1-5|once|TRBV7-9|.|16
TGTGCCAGCAGCTTCTCCGGGACACCGTCCGGTCAGCCCCAGCATTTT
CASSFSGTPSGQPQHF
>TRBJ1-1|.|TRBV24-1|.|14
TGTGCCACCAGTGGATCCGGAGGGAACACTGAAGCTTTCTTT
CATSGSGGNTEAFF